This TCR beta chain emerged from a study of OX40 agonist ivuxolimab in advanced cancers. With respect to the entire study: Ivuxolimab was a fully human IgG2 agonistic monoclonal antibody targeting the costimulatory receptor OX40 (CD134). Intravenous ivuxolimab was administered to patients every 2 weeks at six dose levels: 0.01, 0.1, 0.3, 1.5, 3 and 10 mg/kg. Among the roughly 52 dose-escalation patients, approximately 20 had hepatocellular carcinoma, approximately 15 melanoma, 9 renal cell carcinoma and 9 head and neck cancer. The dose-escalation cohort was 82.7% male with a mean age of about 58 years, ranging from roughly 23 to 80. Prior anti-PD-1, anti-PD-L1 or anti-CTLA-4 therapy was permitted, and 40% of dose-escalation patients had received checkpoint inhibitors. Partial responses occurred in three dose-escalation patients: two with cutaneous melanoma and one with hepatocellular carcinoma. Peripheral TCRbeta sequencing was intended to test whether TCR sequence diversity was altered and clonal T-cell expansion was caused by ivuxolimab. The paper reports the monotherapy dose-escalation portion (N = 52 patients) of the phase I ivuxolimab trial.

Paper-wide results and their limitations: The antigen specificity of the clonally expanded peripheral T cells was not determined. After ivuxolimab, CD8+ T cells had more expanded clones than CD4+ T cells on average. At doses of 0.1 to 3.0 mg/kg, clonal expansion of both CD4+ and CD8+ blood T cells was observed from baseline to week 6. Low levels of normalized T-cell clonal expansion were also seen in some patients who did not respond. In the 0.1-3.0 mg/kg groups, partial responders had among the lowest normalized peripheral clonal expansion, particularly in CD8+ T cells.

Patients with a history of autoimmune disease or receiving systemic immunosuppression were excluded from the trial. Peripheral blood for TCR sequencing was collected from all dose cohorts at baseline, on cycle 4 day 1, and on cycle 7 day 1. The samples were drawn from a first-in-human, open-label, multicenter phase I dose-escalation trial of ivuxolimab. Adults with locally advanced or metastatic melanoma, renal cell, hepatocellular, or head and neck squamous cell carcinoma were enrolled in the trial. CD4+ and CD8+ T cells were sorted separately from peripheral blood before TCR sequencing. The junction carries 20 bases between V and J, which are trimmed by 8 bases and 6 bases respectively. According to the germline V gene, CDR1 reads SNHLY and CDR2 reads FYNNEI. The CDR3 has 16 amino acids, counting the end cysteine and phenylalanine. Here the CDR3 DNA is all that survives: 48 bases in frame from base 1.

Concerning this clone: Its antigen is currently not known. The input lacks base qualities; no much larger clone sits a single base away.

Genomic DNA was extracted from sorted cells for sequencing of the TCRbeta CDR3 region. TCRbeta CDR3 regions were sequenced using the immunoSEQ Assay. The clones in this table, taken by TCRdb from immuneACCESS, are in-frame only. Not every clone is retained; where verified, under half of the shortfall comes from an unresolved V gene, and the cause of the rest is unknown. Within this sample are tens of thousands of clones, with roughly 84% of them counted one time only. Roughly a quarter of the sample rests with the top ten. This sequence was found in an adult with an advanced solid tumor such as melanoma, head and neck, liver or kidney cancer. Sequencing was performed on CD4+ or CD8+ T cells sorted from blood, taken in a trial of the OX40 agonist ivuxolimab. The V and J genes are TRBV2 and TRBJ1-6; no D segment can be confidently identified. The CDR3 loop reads CASQTPTAGLNSPLHF. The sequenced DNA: TGTGCCAGCCAAACCCCAACGGCTGGACTTAATTCACCCCTCCACTTT.